This T cell receptor beta chain was documented in a study of cytomegalovirus exposure and HLA in healthy donors. Study background: Roughly 180 million T cells yielded over 90 million unique TCR beta sequences in earlier analysis.

Concerning this clone: Its specificity is unknown.

CDR3 length equals 14 residues. Trimming stripped 4 bases from V and 5 bases from J, with 12 bases between. Germline V gives CDR1 WSHSY, CDR2 SAAADI. The PCR ran on 60 Vbeta and 13 Jbeta primers. Assay: immunoSEQ multiplex PCR; the TCRdb copy retains only in-frame clones and omits some. The sample has 180,000 or so clones. Whole-study results and caveats: Within the data, a cluster of highly shared sequence variants was likely a sequencing artifact.

The V and J genes are TRBV10-2 and TRBJ1-5; D is perhaps TRBD1 (5 bases). This sequence originates from a woman aged 18-29 years in good health and CMV-seropositive. Sequencing was performed on PBMCs. CDR3 region: CASSAGARDQPQHF. CDR3 DNA sequence: TGCGCCAGCAGTGCTGGTGCCAGGGATCAGCCCCAGCATTTT.